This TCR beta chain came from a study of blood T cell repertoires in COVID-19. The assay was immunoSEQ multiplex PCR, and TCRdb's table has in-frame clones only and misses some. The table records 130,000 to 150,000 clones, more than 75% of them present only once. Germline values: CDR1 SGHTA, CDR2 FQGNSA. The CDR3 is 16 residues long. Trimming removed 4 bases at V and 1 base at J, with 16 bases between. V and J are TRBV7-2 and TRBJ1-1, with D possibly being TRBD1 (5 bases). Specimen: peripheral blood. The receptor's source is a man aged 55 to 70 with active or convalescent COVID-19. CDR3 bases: TGTGCCAGCAGCTCCCCAGGGAGGGTGGGGAACACTGAAGCTTTCTTT. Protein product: CASSSPGRVGNTEAFF.